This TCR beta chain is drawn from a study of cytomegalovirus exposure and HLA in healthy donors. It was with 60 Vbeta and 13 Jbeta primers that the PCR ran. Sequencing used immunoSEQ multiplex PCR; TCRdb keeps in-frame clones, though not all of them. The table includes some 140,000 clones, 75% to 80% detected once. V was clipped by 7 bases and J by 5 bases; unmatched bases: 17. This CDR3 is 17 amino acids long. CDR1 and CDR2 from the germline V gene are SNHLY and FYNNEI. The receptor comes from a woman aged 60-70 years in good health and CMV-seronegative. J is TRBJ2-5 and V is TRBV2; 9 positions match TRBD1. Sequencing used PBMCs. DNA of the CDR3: TGTGCCAGCACCCCTGGGACAGGGATAGTGGTCGGGGAGACCCAGTACTTC. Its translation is CASTPGTGIVVGETQYF.